This is a list of T cell receptor beta chains from one sample in a study of shared clonotypes between healthy human individuals. TCRdb's copy holds only in-frame clones and misses some; the assay was immunoSEQ multiplex PCR. In the table there are 550,000 to 700,000 clones, 55% to 85% of which are singletons. The specimen was memory CD4+ T cells sorted from blood. All receptors come from a woman under 40 in good health. CDR3s include the opening cysteine and the closing phenylalanine or tryptophan. The D gene is left open where the match is weak. Size is stated for part of the rows, as once, few or many counts, or as a class when the clone is expanded.

V,length,D,size,J,DNA,CDR3
TRBV18,14,.,.,TRBJ2-1,TGTGCCAGCTCTCACGGGTCGGGCTACAATGAGCAGTTCTTC,CASSHGSGYNEQFF
TRBV27,15,TRBD1,.,TRBJ2-7,TGTGCCAGCACCACCTGGACAGGGCCTCGGAACGAGCAGTACTTC,CASTTWTGPRNEQYF
TRBV10-1,8,.,.,TRBJ1-5,TGCGCCACCCAGCCCCAGCATTTT,CATQPQHF
TRBV28,14,.,once,TRBJ1-1,TGTGCCATTGGGACACCTTGGGGCAACACTGAAGCTTTCTTT,CAIGTPWGNTEAFF
TRBV11-2,15,TRBD2,.,TRBJ2-2,TGTGCCAGCAGCTTAGTTATACTAGCGGGCGGGGAGCTGTTTTTT,CASSLVILAGGELFF
TRBV27,17,TRBD2,once,TRBJ2-7,TGTGCCAGCAGACCCTTTACATCGACTAGCGGGAGGGCCGAGCAGTACTTC,CASRPFTSTSGRAEQYF
TRBV4-2,19,TRBD2,.,TRBJ2-2,TGTGCCAGCAGCCAAGACTCCGGGACTAGCGGGAGAGAGGGCGGGGAGCTGTTTTTT,CASSQDSGTSGREGGELFF
TRBV2,16,.,.,TRBJ1-1,TGTGCCAGCAAGGGGGGCGCCGGATTGGTGAACACTGAAGCTTTCTTT,CASKGGAGLVNTEAFF
TRBV5-1,13,.,.,TRBJ1-5,TGCGCCAGCAGCCCGGGGCCGGATCAGCCCCAGCATTTT,CASSPGPDQPQHF
TRBV29-1,13,.,.,TRBJ1-1,TGCAGCGTCGGGCAGGGGCGGCGGGCTGAAGCTTTCTTT,CSVGQGRRAEAFF
TRBV10-3,15,.,.,TRBJ2-1,TGTGCCATCAGTGAGTTTGGGGGGATAGGGAATGAGCAGTTCTTC,CAISEFGGIGNEQFF
TRBV5-8,13,.,.,TRBJ1-5,TGTGCCAGCAGCTGGCGGTCCAATCAGCCCCAGCATTTT,CASSWRSNQPQHF
TRBV19,15,TRBD1,.,TRBJ2-7,TGTGCCAGTAGTACCGCCGGGACAGCCTCCTACGAGCAGTACTTC,CASSTAGTASYEQYF
TRBV5-5,16,.,.,TRBJ2-5,TGTGCCAGCAGCCCGTTTGAGACAGTAGAGATAGGGACCCAGTACTTC,CASSPFETVEIGTQYF
TRBV12-5,17,TRBD1,.,TRBJ1-1,TGTGCTAGTGGTTTGGTAAGGAGGGGGCGGGCGAACACTGAAGCTTTCTTT,CASGLVRRGRANTEAFF
TRBV7-9,16,.,.,TRBJ2-7,TGTGCCAGCAGCTCCTCCCGGACCAGTCTCGAGGAGGAGCAGTACTTC,CASSSSRTSLEEEQYF
TRBV15,15,.,.,TRBJ2-2,TGTGCCACCAGCCTTGAAGGGGGGAACACCGGGGAGCTGTTTTTT,CATSLEGGNTGELFF
TRBV9,15,TRBD1,.,TRBJ2-5,TGTGCCAGCAGCGTAGATGCAGGGGGCAGGGAGACCCAGTACTTC,CASSVDAGGRETQYF
TRBV5-1,15,TRBD2,once,TRBJ2-7,TGCGCCAGCAGCTTCTTAGCGGGGGGTGCCTACGAGCAGTACTTC,CASSFLAGGAYEQYF
TRBV7-8,14,.,.,TRBJ1-1,TGTGCCAGCAGCTTAGTTACTTTGAACACTGAAGCTTTCTTT,CASSLVTLNTEAFF
TRBV5-1,14,.,.,TRBJ2-1,TGCGCCAGCAGGGGTGGGTCATGGAGCGATGAGCAGTTCTTC,CASRGGSWSDEQFF
TRBV6-1,14,.,few,TRBJ1-1,TGTGCCAGCAGTGTGGGGAAGGGGAACACTGAAGCTTTCTTT,CASSVGKGNTEAFF
TRBV7-9,12,.,.,TRBJ1-2,TGTGCCAGCAGCTTACTAGGGACCGCCTACACCTTC,CASSLLGTAYTF
TRBV7-9,15,TRBD2,.,TRBJ2-1,TGTGCCAGCAGTAACAGACTAGCTAGCTACAATGAGCAGTTCTTC,CASSNRLASYNEQFF
TRBV6-1,15,.,many,TRBJ2-5,TGTGCCAGCAGTATAGCCGTGGAAAGCCAGGGGACCCAGTACTTC,CASSIAVESQGTQYF
TRBV1,18,.,.,TRBJ1-5,TGCACCAGCAGCCAACTTCGGGGGACACCCAATAGCAATCAGCCCCAGCATTTT,CTSSQLRGTPNSNQPQHF
TRBV11-2,13,.,once,TRBJ2-6,TGTGCCAGCACCCTCGCCGGGGCCAACGTCCTGACTTTC,CASTLAGANVLTF
TRBV4-1,15,.,.,TRBJ1-4,TGCGCCAGCAGCCCTAATAGGGAGGTTAATGAAAAACTGTTTTTT,CASSPNREVNEKLFF
TRBV2,14,.,once,TRBJ2-7,TGTGCCAGCAGACGTCAAAGTGACGGTTACGAGCAGTACTTC,CASRRQSDGYEQYF
TRBV2,19,TRBD1,.,TRBJ1-5,TGTGCCAGCAGTGAACGGGGGACAGGGGGCGAATTTAATGATCAGCCCCAGCATTTT,CASSERGTGGEFNDQPQHF
TRBV27,15,TRBD1,.,TRBJ2-7,TGTGCCAGCAGTTCACCGGGACAGGGTACAACCGAGCAGTACTTC,CASSSPGQGTTEQYF
TRBV11-2,12,.,.,TRBJ1-2,TGTGCCAGCAGCTCAACATACTATGGCTACACCTTC,CASSSTYYGYTF
TRBV6-1,15,TRBD2,.,TRBJ2-1,TGTGCCAGCACCTTAGGGGAGCGGGAGGCCAGGGAGCAGTTCTTC,CASTLGEREAREQFF
TRBV2,16,.,.,TRBJ2-5,TGTGCCAGCAGTGATATCGGACCCCGTGTTGGGGAGACCCAGTACTTC,CASSDIGPRVGETQYF
TRBV28,15,TRBD2,.,TRBJ2-3,TGTGCCAGCAGTTTAGCGGGAGACTACGCAGATACGCAGTATTTT,CASSLAGDYADTQYF
TRBV28,16,.,.,TRBJ2-7,TGTGCCAGCAGCGAGGGAACACTGCTAGGCTCCTACGAGCAGTACTTC,CASSEGTLLGSYEQYF
TRBV28,17,TRBD2,.,TRBJ2-3,TGTGCCAGCAGTTCAACCGGGACTAGCGGGAGAGTAGATACGCAGTATTTT,CASSSTGTSGRVDTQYF
TRBV2,13,.,few,TRBJ2-3,TGTGCCAGCAGTAAAGGGGAAACAGATACGCAGTATTTT,CASSKGETDTQYF
TRBV2,14,.,few,TRBJ2-6,TGTGCCAGCAGTGAGGGGTACGGGGCCAACGTCCTGACTTTC,CASSEGYGANVLTF
TRBV9,15,.,.,TRBJ1-1,TGTGCCAGCAGCGTAGTAGTCCAGACGAACACTGAAGCTTTCTTT,CASSVVVQTNTEAFF
TRBV27,15,.,.,TRBJ2-7,TGTGCCAGCAGTTTTATGGGGAATAGGAACTACGAGCAGTACTTC,CASSFMGNRNYEQYF
TRBV28,16,TRBD1,.,TRBJ2-7,TGTGCCAGCAAATTGGGGACAGGGGGCTTTTCCTACGAGCAGTACTTC,CASKLGTGGFSYEQYF
TRBV9,16,.,.,TRBJ1-4,TGTGCCAGCAGCGTAGAAAGGGGCTGGGGTTGCGAAAAACTGTTTTTT,CASSVERGWGCEKLFF
TRBV5-6,13,.,.,TRBJ2-5,TGTGCCAGCAGCGCCACAGTAGAAGAGACCCAGTACTTC,CASSATVEETQYF
TRBV19,14,.,once,TRBJ1-5,TGTGCCAGTAGTATCTGGGCAGATAATCAGCCCCAGCATTTT,CASSIWADNQPQHF
TRBV28,16,TRBD1,few,TRBJ1-2,TGTGCCAGCAGTTTCTCCGGGACAGCAAGTCTCTATGGCTACACCTTC,CASSFSGTASLYGYTF
TRBV5-5,17,.,few,TRBJ1-3,TGTGCCAGCAGCCTTCGCGGAGGGCCATTATCTGGAAACACCATATATTTT,CASSLRGGPLSGNTIYF
TRBV7-9,15,.,.,TRBJ1-1,TGTGCCAGCAGCCCGGGGGTGGGGAAGGACACTGAAGCTTTCTTT,CASSPGVGKDTEAFF
TRBV21-1,16,.,.,TRBJ2-3,TGTGCCAGCAGCACCACCTCTAGTCAAGGAGCAGATACGCAGTATTTT,CASSTTSSQGADTQYF
TRBV7-9,14,.,.,TRBJ2-1,TGTGCCAGCGGGGAGCAAATCGGGTACAATGAGCAGTTCTTC,CASGEQIGYNEQFF
TRBV27,14,.,.,TRBJ1-5,TGTGCCAGCAGTCCCTCGGGGTTACGGCAGCCCCAGCATTTT,CASSPSGLRQPQHF
TRBV6-1,16,.,.,TRBJ2-6,TGTGCCAGCAGTGGGGGTCTCCACTCTGGGGCCAACGTCCTGACTTTC,CASSGGLHSGANVLTF
TRBV19,15,TRBD1,.,TRBJ1-2,TGTGCCAGTACCAGGGGGGTAGCTGCTAACTATGGCTACACCTTC,CASTRGVAANYGYTF
TRBV28,15,.,.,TRBJ2-5,TGTGCCAGCAGTCCCCCTGGACCCGCCCTCCAGGCCCAGTACTTC,CASSPPGPALQAQYF
TRBV19,11,.,.,TRBJ1-2,TGTGCCAGTAGTATCCTCAGCCTCTACACCTTC,CASSILSLYTF
TRBV5-1,15,.,.,TRBJ1-3,TGCGCCAGCAGCTTGGCAGGGGCATCCGGAAACACCATATATTTT,CASSLAGASGNTIYF
TRBV7-9,16,.,.,TRBJ1-4,TGTGCCAGCAGCCCCCGTTCCTTAGGGATGTATGAAAAACTGTTTTTT,CASSPRSLGMYEKLFF
TRBV18,14,.,.,TRBJ1-5,TGTGCCAGCTCACCCCAAGGACTCGGGGAGCCCCAGCATTTT,CASSPQGLGEPQHF
TRBV2,14,.,few,TRBJ1-4,TGTGCCAGCAGTGACGGAGGGGGATGGGAAAAACTGTTTTTT,CASSDGGGWEKLFF
TRBV15,15,.,.,TRBJ1-5,TGTGCCACCAGCAGAATGGGGTTCGGGAATCAGCCCCAGCATTTT,CATSRMGFGNQPQHF